A single sample gave rise to the 26 T cell receptor beta chains below, sequenced in a study of spatial heterogeneity in lung cancer. Findings and caveats of the study: Tumoral mutation counts were tracked by counts of expanded intratumoral alpha and beta TCRs.

The time point: sample taken at primary tumor resection. MiXCR, run by TCRdb on the 5' RACE reads, gives a single entry per CDR3 protein. The sample carries over 15,000 distinct CDR3 sequences, approximately 7% recorded once. No antigen has been assigned to these receptors. The sample was lung tumor tissue, taken at surgery. The receptors derive from a female donor with early-stage non-small cell lung cancer.

This clonotype was seen a handful of times. This chain uses TRBV20-1 with TRBJ1-2; TRBD1 aligns across 9 bases. Germline-derived CDR1 and CDR2 are DFQATT and SNEGSKA (reference sequence). The CDR3 sequence is 14 residues long. Trimming took 3 bases from V and 4 from J; bases not matched to a gene: 6. The CDR3 DNA follows: TGCAGTGCTAGTCAACAGGGGGCGGGCTATGGCTACACCTTC. It encodes CSASQQGAGYGYTF.

This clonotype was counted a few times. V and J are TRBV4-3 and TRBJ1-2; possibly TRBD1 for D (5 bases). CDR1 LGHNA and CDR2 YSLEER come from the germline V gene. This CDR3 region has 14 residues. Trimming stripped 0 bases from V and 4 bases from J, with 9 bases between. The CDR3 DNA sequence: TGCGCCAGCAGCCAAGAGGACACCGCCTATGGCTACACCTTC. It codes for CASSQEDTAYGYTF.

At least ten counts were recorded for this clonotype. The chain has TRBV7-2 and TRBJ1-5; TRBD1 matches at 8 bases. V was clipped by 2 bases and J by 5 bases; unmatched bases: 2. CDR3 length: 14 amino acids. Germline V CDR1 and CDR2: SGHTA, FQGNSA. Here the CDR3 reads CASSLQTGDQPQHF. The CDR3 DNA follows: TGTGCCAGCAGCTTACAGACAGGGGATCAGCCCCAGCATTTT.

This clonotype came up many times. The chain uses TRBV3-1 and TRBJ2-3; D is undetermined. This CDR3 is built from 13 residues. CDR1 is LGHDT and CDR2 is YNNKEL in the germline V gene (reference sequence). V shed 1 base and J shed 7 bases, with 9 bases lying between them. The CDR3 region is CASSQANANTQYF. For the CDR3, the DNA is TGTGCCAGCAGCCAAGCCAACGCTAATACGCAGTATTTT.

This clonotype was seen at least ten times. This chain joins TRBV2 and TRBJ2-1; D ambiguous. The CDR3 covers 14 residues. Looked up from germline, CDR1 is SNHLY and CDR2 is FYNNEI. Between the trimmed V and J ends, which lost 5 bases and 2 bases, there was a span of 10 bases. DNA for the CDR3: TGTGCCAGCAGTCCCTGGTCAGCCTACAATGAGCAGTTCTTC. Translation: CASSPWSAYNEQFF.

In this sample, this clonotype turned up many times. The CDR3 nucleotides read TGTGCCAGCAGCGCGCAGGGGGCTAATGAAAAACTGTTTTTT. This encodes CASSAQGANEKLFF. This chain links TRBV9 with TRBJ1-4, with 7 positions matching TRBD1. The CDR3 sequence is 14 residues long. Unmatched junction bases numbered 2, after V lost 3 bases and J lost 3 bases. The germline V gene has CDR1 SGDLS and CDR2 YYNGEE.

This clonotype came up many times. The chain joins TRBV4-3 to TRBJ2-3, with TRBD2 identical over 7 bases. The CDR3 runs to 16 residues. Looked up from germline, CDR1 is LGHNA and CDR2 is YSLEER. V shed 0 bases, J shed 0 bases, and the junction held 3 bases outside the gene matches. The DNA of the CDR3 is TGCGCCAGCAGCCAAGAGCTAGCGGTTAGCACAGATACGCAGTATTTT. This translates into CASSQELAVSTDTQYF.

This chain links TRBV9 with TRBJ1-3; TRBD1 matches at 7 bases. This CDR3 contains 18 residues. Germline lookup yields CDR1 SGDLS and CDR2 YYNGEE. Trimming took 2 bases from V and 0 from J; bases not matched to a gene: 11. For the CDR3, the DNA is TGTGCCAGCAGCGTTAGCTCCGGGACAGATATCTCTGGAAACACCATATATTTT. Its translation is CASSVSSGTDISGNTIYF.

This clonotype counts as medium-sized. V and J are TRBV5-1 and TRBJ2-3; 14 nucleotides match TRBD2. The germline gives CDR1 SGHRS, CDR2 YFSETQ. With V trimmed by 4 bases and J by 0 bases, 7 bases remained unmatched. This CDR3 is built from 18 residues. The chain's CDR3 is CASSPGTSGGFSTDTQYF. CDR3 DNA sequence: TGCGCCAGCAGCCCCGGGACTAGCGGGGGATTTAGCACAGATACGCAGTATTTT.

This clonotype was counted at least ten times. V and J are TRBV6-6 and TRBJ2-1; possible D gene TRBD2, 7 bases. V dropped 2 bases and J dropped 7 bases, with 18 bases sitting between them. Germline CDR1 and CDR2: MNHNY and SVGAGI (reference sequence). CDR3 length equals 16 residues. CDR3 bases: TGTGCCAGCAGTTACCCCAGCGGGGACACAAAGAATGAGCAGTTCTTC. Translation gives CASSYPSGDTKNEQFF.

Points on this clonotype: A junction boundary mismatches the germline segment, possibly from a read error. The rearrangement joins TRBV7-8 to TRBJ1-1; D ambiguous. Germline V lookup: CDR1 SGHVS, CDR2 FQNEAQ. This CDR3 is built from 14 residues. The CDR3 coding sequence is TGTGCCAGCAACTTAGTCCCAGGCTATCCTGAAGCTTTCTTT. This gives the protein CASNLVPGYPEAFF.

This clonotype was counted ten times or more. The V call is TRBV18, the J call TRBJ2-7, with D hard to call. CDR1 KGHSH and CDR2 LQKENI come from the germline V gene. CDR3 length: 12 residues. The V and J ends lost 0 bases and 6 bases respectively, with 6 bases between them. The CDR3 nucleotides are TGTGCCAGCTCACCACCGGGGTCCGAGCAGTACTTC. Its translation is CASSPPGSEQYF.

This clonotype showed up just a few times. This sequence joins TRBV5-1 and TRBJ2-7, with D maybe TRBD1 (5 bases). Germline lookup yields CDR1 SGHRS and CDR2 YFSETQ. The CDR3 consists of 15 residues. Between the trimmed V and J ends, which lost 2 bases and 4 bases, there was a span of 16 bases. The CDR3 loop reads CASSLGQGSLYEQYF. CDR3 DNA: TGCGCCAGCAGCTTAGGGCAGGGTTCTTTATACGAGCAGTACTTC.

The chain is built from TRBV30 and TRBJ2-7; 8 bases map to TRBD1. CDR1 and CDR2 (germline): GTSNPN, SVGIG (reference sequence). The V and J ends lost 4 bases and 0 bases, in that order; junction bases with no gene match: 8. The CDR3 spans 15 residues. CDR3 amino acids: CAWTPTGTGSYEQYF. In DNA, the CDR3 is TGTGCCTGGACCCCGACCGGGACAGGCTCCTACGAGCAGTACTTC.

This clonotype was counted at least ten times. The chain is built from TRBV7-3 and TRBJ2-3; the D gene is possibly TRBD1 (7 bases). V lost 5 bases and J 1 base, leaving 22 bases between the germline ends. In germline, CDR1 is SGHTA, CDR2 FQGTGA. The CDR3 sequence is 18 residues long. Written as DNA, the CDR3 is TGTGCCAGCAGCGACATCATAGGCAGGGGGGATGGCACAGATACGCAGTATTTT. Its protein is CASSDIIGRGDGTDTQYF.

At least ten counts were recorded for this clonotype. This chain joins TRBV30 and TRBJ1-3; 8 nucleotides agree with TRBD1. This CDR3 comprises 17 residues. After removal of 2 bases from V and 1 base from J, the junction contained 10 bases not matched to a gene. Looked up from germline, CDR1 is GTSNPN and CDR2 is SVGIG (reference sequence). CDR3 DNA: TGTGCCTGGAGTTCTCGGGACAGGTTATCGTCTGGAAACACCATATATTTT. This sequence encodes CAWSSRDRLSSGNTIYF.

This clonotype was seen only a few times. The rearrangement uses TRBV23-1 and TRBJ2-7, with 9 bases aligning to TRBD1. TRBV23-1 is an ORF; its function is uncertain. The CDR3 totals 17 residues. V gave up 2 bases and J gave up 4 bases; unmatched junction bases: 12. Here the CDR3 reads CASSQGRDRGTVYEQYF. The CDR3 DNA sequence: TGCGCCAGCAGTCAAGGGCGTGACAGGGGGACGGTTTACGAGCAGTACTTC.

This clonotype is classed as medium-sized (0.01 to 0.1%). This chain joins TRBV7-2 and TRBJ1-5; D gene ambiguous. V was shortened by 5 bases and J by 0 bases, with 11 bases between the two germline ends. CDR3 length equals 15 residues. CDR1 and CDR2 (germline): SGHTA, FQGNSA. The CDR3 DNA reads as TGTGCCAGCAGCCGGGTCGCCAATAGCAATCAGCCCCAGCATTTT. It codes for CASSRVANSNQPQHF. The complete variable domain, with remaining parts taken from reference TRBV7-2 and TRBJ1-5, reads GAGVSQSPSNKVTEKGKDVELRCDPISGHTALYWYRQSLGQGLEFLIYFQGNSAPDKSGLPSDRFSAERTGGSVSTLTIQRTQQEDSAVYLCASSRVANSNQPQHFGDGTRLSIL.

This clonotype was recorded many times. J is TRBJ2-1 and V is TRBV7-2; 7 bases are shared with TRBD1. V was clipped by 5 bases and J by 7 bases; unmatched bases: 11. This CDR3 contains 15 residues. Germline loops: CDR1 SGHTA, CDR2 FQGNSA. CDR3 sequence (DNA): TGTGCCAGCAGCCGAAAAGGGGCCAGGGGGAATGAGCAGTTCTTC. It yields the protein CASSRKGARGNEQFF. The variable domain in full, with the rest retrieved from reference TRBV7-2 and TRBJ2-1, is GAGVSQSPSNKVTEKGKDVELRCDPISGHTALYWYRQSLGQGLEFLIYFQGNSAPDKSGLPSDRFSAERTGGSVSTLTIQRTQQEDSAVYLCASSRKGARGNEQFFGPGTRLTVL.

The chain links TRBV5-4 to TRBJ1-2; D may be TRBD1 (5 bases). From germline, CDR1 is SGHNT and CDR2 YYREEE (reference sequence). Trimming pared 1 base from V and 8 bases from J, leaving 12 bases between. The CDR3 has 13 residues. The CDR3 DNA follows: TGTGCCAGCAGCTTGCTGGGGCGAGCGGGCTACACCTTC. Translated: CASSLLGRAGYTF.

This chain connects TRBV20-1 to TRBJ2-2; 7 nucleotides agree with TRBD1. The CDR3 is 14 residues long. The germline gives CDR1 DFQATT, CDR2 SNEGSKA (reference sequence). Trimming cost V 1 base and J 5 bases; bases outside gene matches: 4. As DNA, the CDR3 is TGCAGTGCTAGAGTTCCACAGGGGACCGGGGAGCTGTTTTTT. As protein: CSARVPQGTGELFF.

This clonotype came up many times. CDR3 in amino acids: CASSSGTAHTDTQYF. CDR3 DNA: TGTGCCAGCAGTTCCGGGACAGCACATACAGATACGCAGTATTTT. The rearrangement links TRBV6-5 to TRBJ2-3; 7 positions agree with TRBD1. The CDR3 sequence is 15 residues long. CDR1 is MNHEY, CDR2 SVGAGI, per germline. Trimming took 4 bases from V and 3 from J; bases not matched to a gene: 7.

The chain couples TRBV7-2 to TRBJ2-3, with 15 bases matching TRBD2. V was clipped by 0 bases and J by 8 bases; unmatched bases: 3. Germline V CDR1 and CDR2: SGHTA, FQGNSA. The CDR3 runs 16 residues. The chain's CDR3 is CASSLALGLAGGTQYF. In DNA form, the CDR3 reads TGTGCCAGCAGCTTAGCGTTGGGACTAGCGGGGGGTACGCAGTATTTT.

This clonotype was observed at least ten times. The rearrangement joins TRBV20-1 to TRBJ1-6; no clear D gene. Germline loops: CDR1 DFQATT, CDR2 SNEGSKA (reference sequence). The V gene lost 6 bases and the J gene lost 7 bases, with 16 bases spanning the gap. The CDR3 runs to 14 residues. The CDR3 reads CSAPGSHRNSPLHF. CDR3 DNA sequence: TGCAGTGCCCCGGGGAGCCATAGGAATTCACCCCTCCACTTT.

This clonotype is labeled as medium-sized. The chain joins TRBV3-1 to TRBJ1-6; possibly TRBD1 for D (5 bases). Per the germline V gene, CDR1 is LGHDT and CDR2 is YNNKEL (reference sequence). The CDR3 contains 14 residues. Trimming cost V 2 bases and J 8 bases, with 10 bases left between them. The CDR3 DNA is TGTGCCAGCAGCCAACTACAGGAGCATTCACCCCTCCACTTT. Its protein is CASSQLQEHSPLHF.

This clonotype was detected ten times or more. The CDR3 nucleotides read TGTGCCAGCAGTGTCTCGGAGAATTCACCCCTCCACTTT. Encoded protein: CASSVSENSPLHF. V and J are TRBV2 and TRBJ1-6; D is undetermined. This CDR3 contains 13 residues. The germline CDR1 and CDR2 sequences are SNHLY and FYNNEI. The germline V and J ends were trimmed by 4 bases and 7 bases, with 8 bases remaining between them.